The T cell receptor beta chain under discussion was sequenced for a study of T cells after yellow fever vaccination. Study conclusions and caveats: Some clonotypes, a small share, were shared between CD4 and CD8 compartments. A faster peak, day 5 versus 15, was reached by the weaker secondary response.

The CDR3 length is 14 residues. Trimming cost V 4 bases and J 7 bases, with 13 bases left between them. From the 5' RACE reads, TCRdb called clonotypes with MiXCR, one entry per CDR3 protein. The table includes 400,000 to 650,000 distinct CDR3 sequences, around a fifth detected once. This clonotype was observed a handful of times. Its antigen is not known. Sequencing was performed on PBMCs, taken roughly 20 days after the first yellow fever vaccination. The chain has TRBV12-3 or TRBV12-4 and TRBJ2-2, with D uncertain. This sequence originates from a man aged 18 to 29 who received the YFV17D yellow fever vaccine. The CDR3 bases are TGTGCCAGCAGTTCGGTTGGGTTGAACGGGGAGCTGTTTTTT. It is translated as CASSSVGLNGELFF.